These 18 T cell receptor beta chains share one sample of origin, sequenced in a study of CD4 T cells in relation to SARS-CoV-2 and coronaviruses. CD4+ T cells from unexposed donors were obtained before the COVID-19 pandemic (2011-2018). Isolation of CD4+ T cells took place after about 10 days in culture. Method: immunoSEQ multiplex PCR; TCRdb's copy keeps in-frame clones and lacks some. This sample yields some 21,000 clones, of which about 70% are seen a single time; 9.5% to 15% belongs to the top ten. Antigen specificity for these receptors is unknown. Sequenced sample: CD4+ T cells from PBMCs, cultured in vitro. The source of these receptors is a human donor in good health.

The chain uses TRBV19 and TRBJ1-6; a possible D gene is TRBD1 (5 bases). Germline V gives CDR1 LNHDA, CDR2 SQIVND (reference sequence). Trimming cost V 6 bases and J 8 bases, with 8 bases left between them. CDR3 length equals 12 residues. The chain's CDR3 is CASRQGDSPLHF. The CDR3 region has the DNA TGTGCCAGTAGGCAGGGAGATTCACCCCTCCACTTT.

This chain joins TRBV5-1 and TRBJ2-1, with TRBD2 matching 11 bases. CDR1 and CDR2 from the germline V gene are SGHRS and YFSETQ. CDR3 length: 15 residues. With 2 bases clipped from V and 9 bases from J, the junction kept 7 bases outside the gene matches. CDR3 sequence (DNA): TGCGCCAGCAGCTTTAGCGGGAGGGCCGAGGGTGAGCAGTTCTTC. This encodes CASSFSGRAEGEQFF.

This clone occurred a few times. The chain recombines TRBV2 with TRBJ1-5; D is ambiguous. CDR1 and CDR2 from the germline V gene are SNHLY and FYNNEI. The CDR3 runs 14 residues. V was trimmed by 4 bases and J by 0 bases, leaving 7 bases between them. CDR3: CASSALDSNQPQHF. CDR3 bases: TGTGCCAGCAGTGCCCTCGATAGCAATCAGCCCCAGCATTTT.

V gene TRBV6-4 combines with J gene TRBJ2-5; 10 bases are a match to TRBD1. The CDR3 totals 16 residues. V dropped 0 bases and J dropped 4; count of bases not matched to a gene: 5. Germline CDR1 reads MRHNA; CDR2 reads SNTAGT. The CDR3 loop reads CASSDSTGTGVETQYF. CDR3 coding DNA: TGTGCCAGCAGTGACTCAACCGGGACAGGGGTAGAGACCCAGTACTTC.

The chain combines TRBV7-2 with TRBJ2-2, with D maybe TRBD2 (6 bases). The CDR3 sequence is 16 residues long. V was trimmed by 3 bases and J by 10 bases, leaving 21 bases between them. The germline CDR1 and CDR2 sequences are SGHTA and FQGNSA. CDR3 region: CASSFAGGTGTQELFF. CDR3 in DNA: TGTGCCAGCAGCTTTGCCGGGGGAACCGGGACGCAGGAGCTGTTTTTT.

This clone was seen only once. CDR3 loop: CASSLWGTSYNEQFF. The DNA for the CDR3 is TGTGCCAGCAGCCTGTGGGGGACGTCCTACAATGAGCAGTTCTTC. This chain connects TRBV5-5 to TRBJ2-1, with D tentatively TRBD1 or TRBD2 (5 bases each). The germline gives CDR1 SGHKS, CDR2 YYEKEE (reference sequence). The germline V and J ends were trimmed by 4 bases and 1 base, with 12 bases remaining between them. CDR3 size: 15 residues.

This clone is classed as large (0.1 to 1%). The CDR3 spells CASSTAYLPYGYTF. DNA for the CDR3: TGTGCCAGTAGTACAGCGTACCTACCGTATGGCTACACCTTC. The V call is TRBV19, the J call TRBJ1-2; D ambiguous. The CDR3 spans 14 residues. Trimming pared 4 bases from V and 5 bases from J, leaving 14 bases between. CDR1 is LNHDA and CDR2 is SQIVND in the germline V gene (reference sequence).

In this sample, this clone turned up once. V usage is TRBV20-1 and J usage is TRBJ2-5; perhaps TRBD2 as D (6 bases). This CDR3 contains 11 residues. Trimming shortened V by 7 bases and J by 2 bases, and 8 bases separated the two germline ends. Germline V CDR1 and CDR2: DFQATT, SNEGSKA (reference sequence). The CDR3: CSGGLQETQYF. The CDR3 DNA reads TGCAGTGGGGGACTGCAAGAGACCCAGTACTTC.

This chain connects TRBV29-1 to TRBJ1-2; weak D call: TRBD1 (6 bases). Germline CDR1 reads SQVTM; CDR2 reads ANQGSEA. Trimming shortened V by 2 bases and J by 3 bases, and 10 bases separated the two germline ends. The CDR3 runs 13 residues. The CDR3 protein is CSVERRGDYGYTF. The DNA of the CDR3 is TGCAGCGTTGAACGCAGGGGTGACTATGGCTACACCTTC. Drawing the rest from reference TRBV29-1 and TRBJ1-2, the complete variable domain is SAVISQKPSRDICQRGTSLTIQCQVDSQVTMMFWYRQQPGQSLTLIATANQGSEATYESGFVIDKFPISRPNLTFSTLTVSNMSPEDSSIYLCSVERRGDYGYTFGSGTRLTVV.

This chain connects TRBV7-9 to TRBJ1-3; D uncertain. Trimming removed 1 base from V and 1 base from J, with 14 bases in between. The germline gives CDR1 SEHNR, CDR2 FQNEAQ (reference sequence). The CDR3 is 17 residues long. CDR3 in DNA: TGTGCCAGCAGCTTAGTGTCCAGCGGGCGTTCTGGAAACACCATATATTTT. As protein: CASSLVSSGRSGNTIYF.

The chain combines TRBV7-2 with TRBJ2-1, with TRBD2 matching over 7 bases. Germline V gene lookup returns CDR1 SGHTA and CDR2 FQGNSA. J lost 2 bases, V lost 2 bases, and 3 bases had no gene match. CDR3 size: 15 residues. CDR3 sequence (DNA): TGTGCCAGCAGCTTAACGGGAGGCCCCTACAATGAGCAGTTCTTC. It encodes CASSLTGGPYNEQFF.

The sample holds a few counts of this clone. The chain joins TRBV6-2 or TRBV6-3 to TRBJ1-5, with D hard to call. Germline CDR1 MNHEY, CDR2 SVGEGT. The length of the CDR3 is 12 residues. Between the trimmed V and J ends, which lost 5 bases and 1 base, there was a span of 3 bases. The CDR3 reads CASSRSNQPQHF. The CDR3 DNA follows: TGTGCCAGCAGTCGGAGCAATCAGCCCCAGCATTTT.

The chain has TRBV14 and TRBJ2-7, with D tentatively TRBD1 (6 bases). The germline V gene has CDR1 SGHDN and CDR2 FVKESK. The V end lost 3 bases, the J end lost 0 bases, and 9 bases lay between the germline ends. The CDR3 loop spans 14 amino acids. The DNA of the CDR3 is TGTGCCAGCAGCCATCGGGACACCTCCTACGAGCAGTACTTC. Protein sequence: CASSHRDTSYEQYF.

This chain joins TRBV5-5 and TRBJ2-5, with D perhaps being TRBD1 or TRBD2 (5 bases each). Germline values: CDR1 SGHKS, CDR2 YYEKEE (reference sequence). The CDR3 consists of 16 residues. Deletions cut 0 bases from V and 5 bases from J, with 17 bases between. The CDR3 loop is CASSLGAGPGWETQYF. For the CDR3, the DNA is TGTGCCAGCAGCTTGGGGGCGGGCCCAGGGTGGGAGACCCAGTACTTC. The full variable domain, completed using reference TRBV5-5 and TRBJ2-5, is DAGVTQSPTHLIKTRGQQVTLRCSPISGHKSVSWYQQVLGQGPQFIFQYYEKEERGRGNFPDRFSARQFPNYSSELNVNALLLGDSALYLCASSLGAGPGWETQYFGPGTRLLVL.

This chain joins TRBV28 and TRBJ2-6; 9 bases map to TRBD1. The CDR3 covers 16 residues. The junction had 4 bases not matched to a gene; V was cut back by 5 bases and J by 2 bases. Germline CDR1 reads MDHEN; CDR2 reads SYDVKM. The chain's CDR3 is CASSKQGAAGANVLTF. The DNA for the CDR3 is TGTGCCAGCAGTAAACAGGGGGCCGCTGGGGCCAACGTCCTGACTTTC.

The chain is built from TRBV19 and TRBJ1-5; no clear D gene. Trimming removed 3 bases from V and 3 bases from J, with 12 bases in between. CDR3 length: 15 amino acids. The germline V gene encodes CDR1 LNHDA and CDR2 SQIVND (reference sequence). DNA of the CDR3: TGTGCCAGTAGTATCTCGGGAACCCACAATCAGCCCCAGCATTTT. The encoded protein is CASSISGTHNQPQHF.

The V gene is TRBV7-9, the J gene TRBJ2-5; 8 bases are a match to TRBD2. The CDR3 spans 18 residues. Germline V gene lookup returns CDR1 SEHNR and CDR2 FQNEAQ (reference sequence). The junction had 14 bases not matched to a gene; V was cut back by 0 bases and J by 5 bases. Here the CDR3 DNA reads TGTGCCAGCAGCTTAGCGTACGGAGCGGGAGAGAGATCGGAGACCCAGTACTTC. This translates into CASSLAYGAGERSETQYF.

This chain connects TRBV3-1 (or the pseudogene TRBV3-2) to TRBJ2-2, with D unclear. The CDR3 contains 11 residues. Trimming stripped 3 bases from V and 7 bases from J, with 3 bases between. The germline V gene has CDR1 LGHDT and CDR2 YNNKEL (reference sequence). The CDR3 DNA sequence: TGTGCCAGCAGCCACAGCGGGGAGCTGTTTTTT. This codes for CASSHSGELFF.